A single sample gave rise to the 20 T cell receptor beta chains below, sequenced in a study of T cell responses to AZD1222 COVID-19 vaccine. TCRdb keeps only in-frame clones here, not all; method: immunoSEQ multiplex PCR. The table lists 100,000 to 150,000 clones, 88% of them singletons. The sequences come from peripheral blood, collected on day 0 of AZD1222 vaccination. The receptor source for this set is an adult in good health.

V and J are TRBV9 and TRBJ2-3; D uncertain. The CDR3 totals 13 residues. Per the germline V gene, CDR1 is SGDLS and CDR2 is YYNGEE. Trimming took 4 bases from V and 2 from J, leaving 8 bases between them. The CDR3 DNA sequence: TGTGCCAGCAGCTCCCCTTACACAGATACGCAGTATTTT. Translated: CASSSPYTDTQYF.

The sample holds one count of this clone. The chain employs TRBV10-3 and TRBJ2-1; TRBD2 matches at 11 bases. V lost 6 bases and J lost 6; bases outside the gene matches: 7. This CDR3 is 15 amino acids long. The germline CDR1 and CDR2 sequences are ENHRY and SYGVKD. Here the CDR3 reads CAISTLAGGLNEQFF. CDR3 in DNA: TGTGCCATCAGCACATTAGCGGGGGGGCTCAATGAGCAGTTCTTC.

Concerning this clone itself: A junction end diverges from the germline sequence, so it may reflect a read error. V and J are TRBV7-2 and TRBJ2-7, with 7 nucleotides matching TRBD1. The germline V gene encodes CDR1 SGHTA and CDR2 FQGNSA. This CDR3 has 13 amino acids. The CDR3 DNA sequence: TGTGCCAGCAAAGGGGGACAGCCCTACGGGCAGTACTTC. Its protein is CASKGGQPYGQYF.

The J gene is TRBJ2-7, the V gene TRBV16; D gene ambiguous. CDR3 length: 14 amino acids. Trimming pared 4 bases from V and 2 bases from J, leaving 12 bases between. From germline, CDR1 is KGHSY and CDR2 FQNENV. CDR3 in DNA: TGTGCCAGCAGCCGGACGCCTGCCGCCTACGAGCAGTACTTC. It translates to CASSRTPAAYEQYF.

The chain links TRBV18 to TRBJ1-2; the D is unclear. V gave up 1 base and J gave up 4 bases, with 16 bases separating them. CDR1 is KGHSH and CDR2 is LQKENI in the germline V gene. The CDR3 consists of 16 residues. The CDR3 DNA is TGTGCCAGCTCACCACAAGCTGAGGGCGGGATCTATGGCTACACCTTC. This encodes CASSPQAEGGIYGYTF.

The rearrangement uses TRBV25-1 and TRBJ1-2, with a weak D call TRBD1 (6 bases). Germline V gene sequence: CDR1 MGHDK, CDR2 SYGVNS. Between the trimmed V and J ends, which lost 1 base and 1 base, there was a span of 10 bases. CDR3 length: 15 residues. The CDR3 DNA sequence: TGTGCCAGCAGTGAATGGGGGGGGCGTAACTATGGCTACACCTTC. Translating it yields CASSEWGGRNYGYTF.

The chain links TRBV6-1 to TRBJ2-7, with 7 bases lining up with TRBD1. With 2 bases clipped from V and 3 bases from J, the junction kept 7 bases outside the gene matches. CDR1 MNHNS and CDR2 SASEGT come from the germline V gene. The CDR3 consists of 15 residues. The CDR3 reads CASSESGTVDYEQYF. The CDR3, as DNA: TGTGCCAGCAGTGAATCGGGGACAGTGGACTACGAGCAGTACTTC.

The chain has TRBV7-8 and TRBJ2-5; unclear D gene. Per germline, CDR1 SGHVS and CDR2 FQNEAQ. V lost 5 bases, J lost 3 bases, and 13 bases lay in between. CDR3 length equals 14 residues. The CDR3: CASSRVTEKETQYF. In nucleotides, the CDR3 is TGTGCCAGCAGCCGCGTTACGGAAAAAGAGACCCAGTACTTC. The full variable domain, its missing parts supplied by reference TRBV7-8 and TRBJ2-5, is GAGVSQSPRYKVAKRGQDVALRCDPISGHVSLFWYQQALGQGPEFLTYFQNEAQLDKSGLPSDRFFAERPEGSVSTLKIQRTQQEDSAVYLCASSRVTEKETQYFGPGTRLLVL.

The chain combines TRBV19 with TRBJ2-7; D possibly uses TRBD1 or TRBD2 (5 bases each). The germline V gene has CDR1 LNHDA and CDR2 SQIVND (reference sequence). V lost 0 bases and J 0 bases, leaving 9 bases between the germline ends. CDR3 length: 15 residues. DNA of the CDR3: TGTGCCAGTAGTATAGAGGCAGGGAGCTCCTACGAGCAGTACTTC. Its translation is CASSIEAGSSYEQYF.

The CDR3 loop reads CASSYLGGNQPQHF. In DNA, the CDR3 is TGTGCCAGCAGTTACTTAGGGGGCAATCAGCCCCAGCATTTT. This sequence joins TRBV6-6 and TRBJ1-5, with D possibly TRBD1 on 5 matching bases. Trimming took 1 base from V and 2 from J, leaving 6 bases between them. The length of the CDR3 is 14 residues. CDR1 and CDR2 from the germline V gene are MNHNY and SVGAGI (reference sequence).

This clone was seen a single time. The chain has TRBV20-1 and TRBJ2-5; D not certain. Germline-derived CDR1 and CDR2 are DFQATT and SNEGSKA (reference sequence). There are 11 residues in the CDR3. Trimming removed 5 bases at V and 5 bases at J, with 9 bases between. CDR3 residues: CSALPPETQYF. CDR3 bases: TGCAGTGCTCTCCCCCCGGAGACCCAGTACTTC.

This clone was recorded only once. The gene calls are TRBV11-2 and TRBJ1-6; 8 nucleotides align to TRBD1. The CDR3 has 16 amino acids. CDR1 and CDR2 (germline): SGHAT, FQNNGV. V was clipped by 3 bases and J by 6 bases; unmatched bases: 7. DNA for the CDR3: TGTGCCAGCAGCTTTATCCGGACAGGGCTTAATTCACCCCTCCACTTT. Residues: CASSFIRTGLNSPLHF.

The chain carries TRBV10-3 and TRBJ1-4; the D gene is possibly TRBD1 (5 bases). V was shortened by 0 bases and J by 7 bases, with 9 bases between the two germline ends. The CDR3 consists of 14 residues. Germline V gene data show CDR1 as ENHRY and CDR2 as SYGVKD. This chain's CDR3 is CAISESGRGEKLFF. DNA of the CDR3: TGTGCCATCAGTGAGTCAGGGAGGGGTGAAAAACTGTTTTTT.

The V and J genes are TRBV28 and TRBJ1-5; D may be TRBD1 (5 bases). The CDR3 length is 11 residues. CDR1 and CDR2 from the germline V gene are MDHEN and SYDVKM. The germline V and J ends were trimmed by 7 bases and 11 bases, with 12 bases remaining between them. The CDR3 coding sequence is TGTGCCAGCAAGGTCGGGGGAGCCCAGCATTTT. It codes for CASKVGGAQHF.

The V gene is TRBV13, the J gene TRBJ2-2; tentative D call: TRBD2 (7 bases). The CDR3 loop spans 14 amino acids. CDR1 is PRHDT, CDR2 FYEKMQ, per germline (reference sequence). Trimming left V 5 bases short and J 8 bases short, with 15 bases between. The CDR3 sequence: CASSPGGLPGELFF. CDR3 nucleotide sequence: TGTGCCAGCAGCCCCGGGGGGCTGCCGGGGGAGCTGTTTTTT.

In its sample, this clone was seen a few times. This sequence joins TRBV7-8 and TRBJ1-1; no clear D gene. The CDR3 runs to 13 residues. CDR1 is SGHVS and CDR2 is FQNEAQ in the germline V gene. V was trimmed by 1 base and J by 1 base, leaving 4 bases between them. The chain's CDR3 is CASSLDRNTEAFF. The CDR3 DNA follows: TGTGCCAGCAGCTTAGACAGGAACACTGAAGCTTTCTTT.

The V gene is TRBV12-3 or TRBV12-4, the J gene TRBJ1-2; D remains ambiguous. The V gene lost 3 bases and the J gene lost 4 bases, with 9 bases spanning the gap. This CDR3 is 13 amino acids long. The chain's CDR3 is CASSFRDGYGYTF. CDR3 DNA sequence: TGTGCCAGCAGTTTTCGGGATGGCTATGGCTACACCTTC.

The CDR3 region is CASSRAGELFF. The CDR3 DNA reads as TGTGCCAGCAGCCGCGCCGGGGAGCTGTTTTTT. The chain has TRBV7-9 and TRBJ2-2, with D unresolved. This CDR3 contains 11 residues. CDR1 is SEHNR and CDR2 is FQNEAQ in the germline V gene (reference sequence). The germline V and J ends were trimmed by 5 bases and 6 bases, with 4 bases remaining between them.

This chain connects TRBV18 to TRBJ1-5; possible D gene TRBD1, 5 bases. This CDR3 is built from 18 residues. CDR1 and CDR2 (germline): KGHSH, LQKENI. V dropped 6 bases and J dropped 0 bases, with 21 bases sitting between them. The DNA of the CDR3 is TGTGCCAGCTCCTCAGTGAGTGGTCTAGGGGATAGCAATCAGCCCCAGCATTTT. This encodes CASSSVSGLGDSNQPQHF.

In this sample, this clone turned up a few times. J is TRBJ2-7 and V is TRBV27; a possible D gene is TRBD1 (5 bases). Germline values: CDR1 MNHEY, CDR2 SMNVEV (reference sequence). Trimming cost V 2 bases and J 6 bases, with 11 bases left between them. CDR3 length equals 13 residues. CDR3 coding DNA: TGTGCCAGCAGTTTAGGGGCCACATCCGAGCAGTACTTC. It yields the protein CASSLGATSEQYF.